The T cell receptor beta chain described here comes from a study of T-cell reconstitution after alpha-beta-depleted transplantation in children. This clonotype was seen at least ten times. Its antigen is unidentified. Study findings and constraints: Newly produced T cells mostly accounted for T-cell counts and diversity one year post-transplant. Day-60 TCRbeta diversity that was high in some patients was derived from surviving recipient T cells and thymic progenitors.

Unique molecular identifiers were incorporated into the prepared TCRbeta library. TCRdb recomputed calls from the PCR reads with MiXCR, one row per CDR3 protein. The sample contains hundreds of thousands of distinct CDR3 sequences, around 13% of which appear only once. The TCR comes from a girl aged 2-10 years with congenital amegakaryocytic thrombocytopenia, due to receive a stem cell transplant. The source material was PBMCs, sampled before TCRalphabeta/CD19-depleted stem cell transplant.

CDR3 region: CASSLQGRGEAFF. The CDR3 DNA reads as TGTGCCAGCAGCTTGCAGGGTCGGGGTGAAGCTTTCTTT. The V gene is TRBV7-9, the J gene TRBJ1-1; possible D gene TRBD1, 5 bases. The ends were cut back, 3 bases at V and 7 bases at J, with 12 bases in the middle. Germline assignment: CDR1 SEHNR and CDR2 FQNEAQ (reference sequence). CDR3 size: 13 residues. Full variable domain (rest looked up from reference TRBV7-9 and TRBJ1-1): DTGVSQNPRHKITKRGQNVTFRCDPISEHNRLYWYRQTLGQGPEFLTYFQNEAQLEKSRLLSDRFSAERPKGSFSTLEIQRTEQGDSAMYLCASSLQGRGEAFFGQGTRLTVV.